The 8 T cell receptor beta chains in this list originate from one sample, sequenced in a study of cytotoxic CD8 clonotypes in ibrutinib-treated CLL. The protocol was immunoSEQ multiplex PCR, while the TCRdb copy is restricted to in-frame clones and leaves out a portion. This sample has around 15,000 clones, with 55% to 80% found just once. The material was PBMCs, obtained before ibrutinib treatment. All receptors come from a human donor with chronic lymphocytic leukemia.

The chain links TRBV11-2 to TRBJ2-5, with 8 bases that match TRBD2. This CDR3 is built from 14 residues. The junction had 6 bases not matched to a gene; V was cut back by 5 bases and J by 4 bases. CDR1 SGHAT and CDR2 FQNNGV come from the germline V gene. Here the CDR3 reads CASSPGLAGETQYF. The CDR3 nucleotides are TGTGCCAGCAGCCCCGGACTAGCCGGAGAGACCCAGTACTTC.

This sequence joins TRBV11-3 and TRBJ2-7; D might be TRBD2 (5 bases). Germline CDR1 reads SGHNT; CDR2 reads YENEEA. Trimming pared 1 base from V and 5 bases from J, leaving 6 bases between. This CDR3 region has 12 residues. This CDR3 reads CASSLGADEQYF. The CDR3 DNA sequence: TGTGCCAGCAGCTTAGGAGCGGACGAGCAGTACTTC.

The V gene is TRBV13, the J gene TRBJ2-5, with D perhaps TRBD2 (5 bases). The germline V gene has CDR1 PRHDT and CDR2 FYEKMQ (reference sequence). This CDR3 contains 16 residues. V was pared by 2 bases and J by 4 bases, with 17 bases between. The CDR3 protein is CASSLTGLQVGETQYF. Written as DNA, the CDR3 is TGTGCCAGCAGCTTAACCGGACTTCAAGTTGGAGAGACCCAGTACTTC.

The V gene is TRBV5-4, the J gene TRBJ1-1; tentative D call: TRBD1 (6 bases). Germline CDR1 SGHNT, CDR2 YYREEE (reference sequence). V lost 5 bases and J lost 1, with 18 bases in between. This CDR3 spans 16 amino acids. CDR3 sequence: CASSSGDIAGNTEAFF. The DNA of the CDR3 is TGTGCCAGCAGTTCAGGGGACATTGCCGGGAACACTGAAGCTTTCTTT.

The V call is TRBV4-1, the J call TRBJ1-5; D unclear. CDR1 and CDR2 (germline): MGHRA, YSYEKL. The CDR3 is 15 residues long. V shed 1 base and J shed 0 bases, with 7 bases lying between them. CDR3 coding DNA: TGCGCCAGCAGCCAAGGCCCGGGTAGCAATCAGCCCCAGCATTTT. As protein: CASSQGPGSNQPQHF.

This sequence joins TRBV12-1 and TRBJ1-1; TRBD1, the table's D call, lacks a check against the DNA. TRBV12-1 is tagged as a pseudogene. The CDR3 consists of 19 residues. This CDR3 is CASSSEQGPSGGAGTEAFF. DNA for the CDR3: TGTGCCAGCAGCTCGGAACAGGGGCCGAGTGGAGGGGCGGGCACTGAAGCTTTCTTT.

Remarks on this clone: A read error may produce the germline difference seen at one junction end. The chain joins TRBV30 to TRBJ1-1; D unclear. Germline CDR1 reads GTSNPN; CDR2 reads SVGIG (reference sequence). This CDR3 has 11 amino acids. CDR3 DNA sequence: TGTGCCTGGAGTGACACCACTCAAGCTTTCTTT. Amino acid sequence: CAWSDTTQAFF.

The chain couples TRBV5-4 to TRBJ2-7; no clear D. This CDR3 contains 12 residues. Germline V gene lookup returns CDR1 SGHNT and CDR2 YYREEE (reference sequence). V lost 0 bases to trimming and J lost 5 bases, with 6 bases between them. CDR3 sequence: CASSLDYHEQYF. The DNA of the CDR3 is TGTGCCAGCAGCTTGGACTACCACGAGCAGTACTTC.